This T cell receptor beta chain was identified in a study of T cell changes during pregnancy in multiple sclerosis. This clone appeared a single time. J was trimmed by 5 bases and V by 3 bases; bases with no gene match: 4. The CDR3 runs 14 residues. The V gene's germline CDR1 is SGHRS and CDR2 YFSETQ. Libraries were prepared by immunoSEQ multiplex PCR; TCRdb keeps only in-frame clonotypes and omits some of them. The table lists about 80,000 clones, around 91% of them singletons. Sequencing used peripheral blood, obtained before pregnancy. The chain recombines TRBV5-1 with TRBJ1-4, with 7 bases identical to TRBD1. This receptor was obtained from a female donor with multiple sclerosis, enrolled in a pregnancy study. The CDR3 protein is CASSSGQQNEKLFF. The DNA for the CDR3 is TGCGCCAGCAGCTCGGGACAGCAGAATGAAAAACTGTTTTTT.